Sequencing of this TCR beta chain was carried out in a study of OX40 agonist ivuxolimab in advanced cancers. Study-level background: Ivuxolimab, which targeted the costimulatory receptor OX40 (CD134), was an agonistic, fully human IgG2 monoclonal antibody. Intravenous ivuxolimab was administered to patients every 2 weeks at six dose levels: 0.01, 0.1, 0.3, 1.5, 3 and 10 mg/kg. Of the approximately 50 dose-escalation patients, hepatocellular carcinoma was present in roughly 19, melanoma in approximately 15, renal cell carcinoma in 9 and head and neck cancer in 9. In the dose-escalation cohort, around 80% of patients were male, and the mean age was 60 years with a range of roughly 23 to 79. Patients were allowed to have had prior anti-PD-1, anti-PD-L1 or anti-CTLA-4 therapy, and 30% to 50% of the dose-escalation patients had previously received checkpoint inhibitors. Three dose-escalation patients achieved partial responses, one with hepatocellular carcinoma and two with cutaneous melanoma. The purpose of peripheral TCRbeta sequencing was to test whether ivuxolimab changed TCR sequence diversity and led to clonal T-cell expansion. The paper reports the monotherapy dose-escalation portion (N of about 50 patients) of the phase I ivuxolimab trial.

A word on this clone: The target of this receptor is not known. No base quality values were provided; no much bigger clone lies one nucleotide off.

Patients with a history of autoimmune disease or receiving systemic immunosuppression were excluded from the trial. Peripheral blood for TCR sequencing was drawn from every dose cohort at baseline, at cycle 4 day 1 and at cycle 7 day 1. The samples were taken from a phase I, first-in-human, multicenter, open-label dose-escalation trial of ivuxolimab. Adults with locally advanced or metastatic head and neck squamous cell, hepatocellular, melanoma or renal cell carcinoma were enrolled in the trial. Before TCR sequencing, CD4+ and CD8+ T cells were separately sorted from peripheral blood. Genomic DNA was extracted from sorted cells for sequencing of the TCRbeta CDR3 region. The immunoSEQ Assay was used to sequence the TCRbeta CDR3 regions. TCRdb provides this immuneACCESS table in a form limited to in-frame rearrangements. Some clones are lacking; in checked studies, under half of them reflect an unresolved V gene, and why the rest are absent is not known. In all, the sample holds about 82,000 clones, and 91% of those were seen once. The ten largest clones add up to roughly 2.1% of the sample.

Study-wide conclusions, independent of this receptor: After ivuxolimab, CD8+ T cells had more expanded clones than CD4+ T cells on average. Clonal expansion of both CD4+ and CD8+ blood T cells was observed from baseline to week 6 at doses 0.1 to 3.0 mg/kg. In partial responders in the 0.1-3.0 mg/kg groups, normalized peripheral clonal expansion was found to be among the lowest, especially among CD8+ T cells. Low levels of normalized T-cell clonal expansion were also shown by some nonresponding patients. The antigen specificity of the clonally expanded peripheral T cells was not determined.

From the cysteine through the phenylalanine, the CDR3 covers 13 amino acids. Only CDR3 DNA remains: 39 bases, in frame from the first base. Between the V and J ends, shortened by 6 bases and 2 bases respectively, the junction contains 11 bases. Via the germline V gene, CDR1 is MDHEN and CDR2 SYDVKM. The chain joins TRBV28 to TRBJ2-7; TRBD1 is a possible D gene, resting on 5 matching bases. Source: CD4+ or CD8+ T cells sorted from blood, taken in a trial of the OX40 agonist ivuxolimab. The receptor's source is an adult with an advanced solid tumor such as melanoma, head and neck, liver or kidney cancer. The nucleotide sequence reads as follows: TGTGCCAGCAGGGCCATGGGGCCCTACGAGCAGTACTTC. This is translated as CASRAMGPYEQYF.